Detailed here is one T cell receptor beta chain. This sample stems from a study of blood T cell repertoires in COVID-19. Looking at the study overall: Samples taken during acute and convalescent COVID-19 were collected in the United States, Italy and Spain. T cells, B-cell-depleted T cells, or PBMCs provided the cDNA or gDNA that served as material.

Original processing notes: Amplifying reference gene primers gave estimates of nucleated cell counts. Here immunoSEQ multiplex PCR was the method, and the copy in TCRdb shows in-frame clones only, minus some. For V, J and clone size, that table is used; D and trimming come from the DNA. The table includes 150,000 to 180,000 clones, 75% to 85% detected once. The sample was peripheral blood. The source is a woman aged 45-59 years with acute or convalescent COVID-19.

The CDR3: CASTGTGTQEQYF. The CDR3 nucleotides read TGTGCCAGCACCGGGACAGGGACCCAAGAGCAGTACTTC. The gene calls are TRBV6-5 and TRBJ2-7, with 9 bases identical to TRBD1. The CDR3 is 13 residues long. In germline, CDR1 is MNHEY, CDR2 SVGAGI. Unmatched junction bases numbered 8, after V lost 7 bases and J lost 7 bases.